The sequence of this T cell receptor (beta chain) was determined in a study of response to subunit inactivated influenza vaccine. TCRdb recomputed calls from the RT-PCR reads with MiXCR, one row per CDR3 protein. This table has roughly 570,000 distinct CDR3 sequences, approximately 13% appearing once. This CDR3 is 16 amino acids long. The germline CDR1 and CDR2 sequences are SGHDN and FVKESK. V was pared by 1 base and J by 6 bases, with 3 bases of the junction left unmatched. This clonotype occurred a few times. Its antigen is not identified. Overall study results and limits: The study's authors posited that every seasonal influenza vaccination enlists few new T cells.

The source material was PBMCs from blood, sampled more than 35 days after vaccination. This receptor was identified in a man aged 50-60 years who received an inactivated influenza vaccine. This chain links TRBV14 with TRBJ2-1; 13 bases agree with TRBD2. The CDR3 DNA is TGTGCCAGCAGCCAAGGGACTAGCGGGAGTTTCAATGAGCAGTTCTTC. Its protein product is CASSQGTSGSFNEQFF.